Below, one T cell receptor beta chain is given with its context. What it binds is unknown. Through a sample-barcoded 5' primer and a J-beta primer mix, a second PCR was run for about 7 to 12 cycles. Every cDNA molecule carried a tag from a template-switch adaptor bearing 12 random nucleotides. TCRdb re-called the 5' RACE reads through MiXCR, storing one row per CDR3 protein. Counted here are 1.4 million or so distinct CDR3 sequences, about 42% occurring once; the ten biggest clones make up more than 4%. This entry belongs to a study of blood T cells in healthy people across ages. Findings and limits, study-wide: Per million T cells, the diversity of TCR beta decreased roughly linearly as age advanced.

Every sample had a minimum of 6.5 million PBMCs isolated. Germline values: CDR1 SNHLY, CDR2 FYNNEI. The CDR3 length is 14 residues. This TCR was sampled from a woman aged 18 to 35 in good health. The genes are TRBV2 and TRBJ2-5; no clear D gene. The end of the DNA is better explained by TRBJ2-7, so the J call may be wrong. The sample was blood. This CDR3 reads CASSPSIPGHEQYF. The CDR3 nucleotides are TGTGCCAGCAGTCCCAGTATCCCGGGCCACGAGCAGTACTTC.